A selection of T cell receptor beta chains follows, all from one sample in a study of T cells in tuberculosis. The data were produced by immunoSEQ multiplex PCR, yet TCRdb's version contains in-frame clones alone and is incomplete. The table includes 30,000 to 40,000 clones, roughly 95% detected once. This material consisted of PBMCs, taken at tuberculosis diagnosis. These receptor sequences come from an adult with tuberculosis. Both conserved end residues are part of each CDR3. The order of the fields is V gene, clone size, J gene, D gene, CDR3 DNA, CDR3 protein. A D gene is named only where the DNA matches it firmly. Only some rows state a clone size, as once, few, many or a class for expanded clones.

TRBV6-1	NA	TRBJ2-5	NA	TGTGCCAGCAGTGCAGTCGGTGGGGGCGGGGAGACCCAGTACTTC	CASSAVGGGGETQYF
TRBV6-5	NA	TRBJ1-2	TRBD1	TGTGCCAGCACCAAGGACAGGGCCTTCGGCTACACCTTC	CASTKDRAFGYTF
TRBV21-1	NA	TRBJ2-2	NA	TGTGCCAGCAGCCCACGACAGGGGGCAAACACCGGGGAGCTGTTTTTT	CASSPRQGANTGELFF
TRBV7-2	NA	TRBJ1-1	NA	TGTGCCAGCAGTTCTAGGGGAGGCGGGAGCACTGAAGCTTTCTTT	CASSSRGGGSTEAFF
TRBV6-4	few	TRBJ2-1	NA	TGTGCCAGCAGTGAGCGGAGCTCCTACAATGAGCAGTTCTTC	CASSERSSYNEQFF
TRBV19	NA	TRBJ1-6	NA	TGTGCCAGCAATGGGGAGGGAAATTCACCCCTCCACTTT	CASNGEGNSPLHF
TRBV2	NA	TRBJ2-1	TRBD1	TGTGCCAGCAGTGTAGGGACAGGTGGTCCCAATGAGCAGTTCTTC	CASSVGTGGPNEQFF
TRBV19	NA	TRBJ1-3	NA	TGTGCCAGTATCTCAGGGGCGGCTGGAAACACCATATATTTT	CASISGAAGNTIYF
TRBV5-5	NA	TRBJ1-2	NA	TGTGCCAGCAGCTTACTCAGGCCGGGACAAGGCTACACCTTC	CASSLLRPGQGYTF
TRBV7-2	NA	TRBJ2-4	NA	TGTGCCAGCAGCTTAGTCGCGGCCTCTAACATTCAGTACTTC	CASSLVAASNIQYF
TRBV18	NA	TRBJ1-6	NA	TGTGCCAGCTCACCGTCAGGGGCCAATTCACCCCTCCACTTT	CASSPSGANSPLHF
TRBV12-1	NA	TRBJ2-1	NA	TGTGCCAGCAGCTCTTCCGGGACTAGCGATTACGGTGAGCAGTTCTTC	CASSSSGTSDYGEQFF
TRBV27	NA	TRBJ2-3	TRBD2	TGTGCCAGCAGTTTTCGCGGGACTAGCGGGAGCACAGATACGCAGTATTTT	CASSFRGTSGSTDTQYF
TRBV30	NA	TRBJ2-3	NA	TGTGCCTGGAGCCTATGGTCAGGGTCTGGGGCAGATACGCAGTATTTT	CAWSLWSGSGADTQYF
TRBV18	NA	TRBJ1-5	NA	TGTGCCAGCTCACCATTTTCGACAGGCAATCAGCCCCAGCATTTT	CASSPFSTGNQPQHF
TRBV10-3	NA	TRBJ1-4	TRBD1	TGTGCCATCAGTGAGTCGGGATCTCGGACAGGGAATGAAAAACTGTTTTTT	CAISESGSRTGNEKLFF
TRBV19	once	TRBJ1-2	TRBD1	TGTGCCAGTAGTAGGCGACAGGGCAACGGCTATGGCTACACCTTC	CASSRRQGNGYGYTF
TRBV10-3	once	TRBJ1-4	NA	TGTGCCATCAGTGAAAGGACAGAGAATGAAAAACTGTTTTTT	CAISERTENEKLFF
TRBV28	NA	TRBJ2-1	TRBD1	TGTGCCAGCAGTCTATCTATCCCCGGGACAGGGAGGTTTATTATGGGCTACAATGAGCAGTTCTTC	CASSLSIPGTGRFIMGYNEQFF
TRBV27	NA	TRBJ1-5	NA	TGTGCCAGCAGTAATTCGAGGAATCAGCCCCAGCATTTT	CASSNSRNQPQHF
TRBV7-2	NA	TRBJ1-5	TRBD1	TGTGCCAGCAGCTTCCGGACAGGAGCTAGCAATCAGCCCCAGCATTTT	CASSFRTGASNQPQHF
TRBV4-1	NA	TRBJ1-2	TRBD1	TGCGCCAGCAGCCAGGGGACAGGGGGAAACTATGGCTACACCTTC	CASSQGTGGNYGYTF
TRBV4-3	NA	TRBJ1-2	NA	TGCGCCAGCAGCCAAAGGGGTCGCCAGGGTAAAATTACCTTC	CASSQRGRQGKITF
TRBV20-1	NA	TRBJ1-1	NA	TGCAGTGCTCTACAGGGTACTGAAGCTTTCTTT	CSALQGTEAFF
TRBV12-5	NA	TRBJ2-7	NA	TGTGCTAGTGGTTTTAATGCTGGGGGGTCCTACGAGCAGTACTTC	CASGFNAGGSYEQYF
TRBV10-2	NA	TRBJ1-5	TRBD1	TGCGCCAGCTCTCCCTTTTTCGGGACAGGGAGTAGCAATCAGCCCCAGCATTTT	CASSPFFGTGSSNQPQHF
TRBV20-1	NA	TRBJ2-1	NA	TGCAGTGCTAGGGCGAGGAATGAGCAGTTCTTC	CSARARNEQFF
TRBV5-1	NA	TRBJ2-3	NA	TGCGCCAGCACCCTTGGGGGGGGCGGGCTGGAGACAGATACGCAGTATTTT	CASTLGGGGLETDTQYF
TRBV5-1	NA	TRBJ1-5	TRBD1	TGCGCCACCTTGCATAACCATCAGGGACAGAATAGCAATCAGCCCCAGCATTTT	CATLHNHQGQNSNQPQHF
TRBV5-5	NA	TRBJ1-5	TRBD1	TGTGCCAGCAGTGCAGGGGGGAATCAGCCCCAGCATTTT	CASSAGGNQPQHF
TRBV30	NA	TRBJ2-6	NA	TGTGCCTGGAGTGACCTAGAGGGCGGTTCCACCTCTGGGGCCAACGTCCTGACTTTC	CAWSDLEGGSTSGANVLTF
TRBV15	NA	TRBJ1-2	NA	TGTGCCACCAGCAAACAGTCTAACTATGGCTACACCTTC	CATSKQSNYGYTF
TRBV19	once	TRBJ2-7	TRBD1	TGTGCCAGTAGTCTTGCAGGGGGCAAAACCTACGAGCAGTACTTC	CASSLAGGKTYEQYF
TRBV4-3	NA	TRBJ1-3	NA	TGCGCCAGCAGCCAAGAATTAGTAAACACCATATATTTT	CASSQELVNTIYF
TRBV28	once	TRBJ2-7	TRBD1	TGTGCCAGCAGTTTATTCGGGACAGGAACCTACGAGCAGTACTTC	CASSLFGTGTYEQYF
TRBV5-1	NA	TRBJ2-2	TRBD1	TGCGCCAGCAGCTCGATAACAGGGGAAGCCGGGGAGCTGTTTTTT	CASSSITGEAGELFF
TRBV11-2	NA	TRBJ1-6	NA	TGTGCCAGCAGCGGCGGCTCCTATAATTCACCCCTCCACTTT	CASSGGSYNSPLHF
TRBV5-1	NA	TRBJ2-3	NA	TGCGCCAGCAACAGAGGGGAGGCAACGTTGACAGATACGCAGTATTTT	CASNRGEATLTDTQYF
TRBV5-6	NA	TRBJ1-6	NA	TGTGCCAGCAGCTTGAGGGGGAATTCACCCCTCCACTTT	CASSLRGNSPLHF
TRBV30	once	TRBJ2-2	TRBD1	TGTGCCTGGAGGCAACAGGGGGCTGGGGGGGAGCTGTTTTTT	CAWRQQGAGGELFF